These T cell receptor beta chains were read from a single sample in a study of cytomegalovirus exposure and HLA in healthy donors. Clones were read by immunoSEQ multiplex PCR, and TCRdb kept only the in-frame ones, dropping some. The sample lists under 130,000 clones, around 86% seen once, with 4% to 4.5% in the top ten. Source material: PBMCs. The receptors were gathered from a woman aged 18-35 years in good health and CMV-seropositive. Both conserved end residues are part of each CDR3. Fields, in order: V gene, J gene, clone size, D gene, CDR3 DNA, CDR3 protein. The D gene is left open where the match is weak. Not every row has a clone size; where given, it reads once, few, many or a size class.

TRBV12-5,TRBJ2-5,NA,NA,TGTGCTAGTGGTCGGTACGGGGGAGAGACCCAGTACTTC,CASGRYGGETQYF
TRBV5-5,TRBJ1-1,NA,TRBD1,TGTGCCAGCAGCTTGGACAGGGGGTCGGGAGCTTTCTTT,CASSLDRGSGAFF
TRBV29-1,TRBJ2-7,NA,TRBD1,TGCAGCGTTGGACAGGGGGCCGGTCCCTACGAGCAGTACTTC,CSVGQGAGPYEQYF
TRBV9,TRBJ2-5,NA,TRBD2,TGTGCCAGCAGCGTAGCAGGGAGGGAGGCAGAGACCCAGTACTTC,CASSVAGREAETQYF
TRBV29-1,TRBJ2-7,NA,TRBD1,TGCAGCGTTGAACCAGCCGGACAGGTTCGACAGTCGTACTTC,CSVEPAGQVRQSYF
TRBV19,TRBJ1-1,NA,TRBD1,TGTGCCAGTAGTCGCCAGGGGGGCGGACTGGGGACTGAAGCTTTCTTT,CASSRQGGGLGTEAFF
TRBV2,TRBJ1-6,NA,TRBD1,TGTGCCAGCAGCGCGGGACAGGCATTAAATTCACCCCTCCACTTT,CASSAGQALNSPLHF
TRBV6-6,TRBJ2-7,NA,TRBD1,TGTGCCAGCACCAACACCGACAGGGGGAGTTCCTACGAGCAGTACTTC,CASTNTDRGSSYEQYF
TRBV5-8,TRBJ2-4,NA,NA,TGTGCCAGCAGCTTGGGTGCGGGACTAGCCAAAAACATTCAGTACTTC,CASSLGAGLAKNIQYF
TRBV7-8,TRBJ2-7,NA,NA,TGTGCCAGCAGTTGGCAGGGGTACGAGCAGTACTTC,CASSWQGYEQYF
TRBV11-2,TRBJ1-3,NA,NA,TGTGCCAGCAGCCCAGGGGCAGGAAACACCATATATTTT,CASSPGAGNTIYF
TRBV6-5,TRBJ2-3,NA,NA,TGTGCCAGCAGTTACGGGGCTAGCGGCACAGATACGCAGTATTTT,CASSYGASGTDTQYF
TRBV6-5,TRBJ1-3,NA,TRBD1,TGTGCCAGCAGCGCTGACAGGGGGATTCGTGGCACCATATATTTT,CASSADRGIRGTIYF
TRBV7-8,TRBJ1-3,NA,NA,TGTGCCAGCAGCCCCTCGTGGCGGGGAAACACCATATATTTT,CASSPSWRGNTIYF
TRBV29-1,TRBJ2-7,NA,NA,TGCAGCGTGGCCTACACAGGGTCCTACGAGCAGTACTTC,CSVAYTGSYEQYF
TRBV7-2,TRBJ2-1,NA,NA,TGTGCCAGCAGCTTAGAAGGCCCCAAGGGAACAGGGAAGTTCTTC,CASSLEGPKGTGKFF
TRBV2,TRBJ1-2,NA,TRBD1,TGTGCCAGCAGTGAATTGGGGACAGGGACTTATGGCTACACCTTC,CASSELGTGTYGYTF
TRBV2,TRBJ1-2,NA,NA,TGTGCCAGCAGTGACAGCTATGGCTACACCTTC,CASSDSYGYTF
TRBV11-3,TRBJ1-1,NA,NA,TGTGCCAGCAGCCTTTACAGGAACTCTGAAGCTTTCTTT,CASSLYRNSEAFF
TRBV6-5,TRBJ1-1,NA,NA,TGTGCCAGCGGTCCGGGGTCTGAAGCTTTCTTT,CASGPGSEAFF
TRBV21-1,TRBJ2-3,NA,NA,TGTGCCAGCAGCAAAGAGGGACTAGCGGCGACAGATACGCAGTATTTT,CASSKEGLAATDTQYF
TRBV4-1,TRBJ1-3,NA,NA,TGCGCCAGCAGCCAAGCCACAGGGCCGGTGTCCGGAAACACCATATATTTT,CASSQATGPVSGNTIYF
TRBV6-5,TRBJ1-5,once,NA,TGTGCCAGCAGTTACTCGGGGCAGGGCTTTAGTCAGCCCCAGCATTTT,CASSYSGQGFSQPQHF
TRBV9,TRBJ2-7,NA,NA,TGTGCCAGCAGCGTAGGGCAAGACTACGAGCAGTACTTC,CASSVGQDYEQYF
TRBV4-1,TRBJ2-5,NA,NA,TGCGCCAGCAGTTCTGTCCCCCGGGATGAGACCCAGTACTTC,CASSSVPRDETQYF
TRBV11-2,TRBJ2-3,NA,NA,TGTGCCAGCAGCCCATTGTGGGCCTCCGACACAGATACGCAGTATTTT,CASSPLWASDTDTQYF
TRBV4-1,TRBJ2-1,NA,NA,TGCGCCAGCAGCCAACAGGGGGGCGGCTACAATGAGCAGTTCTTC,CASSQQGGGYNEQFF
TRBV5-1,TRBJ2-1,NA,TRBD1,TGCGCCAGCAGCTTGATGGACAGGGTGTACGATGAGCAGTTCTTC,CASSLMDRVYDEQFF